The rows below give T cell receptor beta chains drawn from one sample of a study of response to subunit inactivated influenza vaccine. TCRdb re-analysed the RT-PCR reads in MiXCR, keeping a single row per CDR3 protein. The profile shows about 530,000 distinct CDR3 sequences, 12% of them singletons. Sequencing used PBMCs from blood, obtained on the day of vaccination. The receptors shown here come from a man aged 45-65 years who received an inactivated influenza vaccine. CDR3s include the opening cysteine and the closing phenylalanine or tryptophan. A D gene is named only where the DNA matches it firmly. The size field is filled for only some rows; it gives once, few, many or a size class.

CDR3 protein: CSLTGSNTGELFF
CDR3 DNA: TGCAGTCTAACAGGATCGAACACCGGGGAGCTGTTTTTT
V gene: TRBV20-1
D gene: NA
J gene: TRBJ2-2
clone size: few

CDR3 protein: CASSYSSVGYTF
CDR3 DNA: TGTGCCAGCAGTTACTCTAGCGTAGGCTACACCTTC
V gene: TRBV6-5
D gene: NA
J gene: TRBJ1-2
clone size: NA

CDR3 protein: CASSLGLAGRETQYF
CDR3 DNA: TGTGCCAGCAGCCTAGGTCTAGCGGGCAGGGAGACCCAGTACTTC
V gene: TRBV7-2
D gene: TRBD2
J gene: TRBJ2-5
clone size: few

CDR3 protein: CASRNSGGALVQYF
CDR3 DNA: TGTGCCAGCAGAAATAGCGGGGGGGCCTTGGTGCAGTATTTT
V gene: TRBV6-2/TRBV6-3
D gene: TRBD2
J gene: TRBJ2-3
clone size: few

CDR3 protein: CASSESGRWPEAFF
CDR3 DNA: TGTGCCAGCAGTGAATCAGGGAGATGGCCTGAAGCTTTCTTT
V gene: TRBV6-1
D gene: NA
J gene: TRBJ1-1
clone size: few

CDR3 protein: CASSPPGVTTIYF
CDR3 DNA: TGTGCCAGCTCACCACCGGGGGTGACCACCATATATTTT
V gene: TRBV18
D gene: NA
J gene: TRBJ1-3
clone size: NA

CDR3 protein: CSATRTPTWEQFF
CDR3 DNA: TGCAGTGCTACCCGGACTCCAACTTGGGAGCAGTTCTTC
V gene: TRBV20-1
D gene: NA
J gene: TRBJ2-1
clone size: few

CDR3 protein: CASSPDRYTYEQYF
CDR3 DNA: TGCGCCAGCAGCCCCGACCGGTACACCTACGAGCAGTACTTC
V gene: TRBV4-1
D gene: NA
J gene: TRBJ2-7
clone size: NA

CDR3 protein: CASSQGVSDQPQHF
CDR3 DNA: TGTGCCAGCAGCCAAGGCGTAAGCGACCAGCCCCAGCATTTT
V gene: TRBV14
D gene: NA
J gene: TRBJ1-5
clone size: NA

CDR3 protein: CASSQNQGPHTQYF
CDR3 DNA: TGTGCCAGCAGCCAGAACCAGGGCCCGCATACGCAGTATTTT
V gene: TRBV14
D gene: NA
J gene: TRBJ2-3
clone size: NA

CDR3 protein: CASRGTGNYEQYF
CDR3 DNA: TGTGCCAGCAGGGGGACAGGGAACTACGAGCAGTACTTC
V gene: TRBV12-3/TRBV12-4
D gene: TRBD1
J gene: TRBJ2-7
clone size: many

CDR3 protein: CASSQEAGAYNEQFF
CDR3 DNA: TGTGCCAGCAGCCAAGAGGCGGGGGCGTACAATGAGCAGTTCTTC
V gene: TRBV4-2
D gene: NA
J gene: TRBJ2-1
clone size: few

CDR3 protein: CASSLVGDSNQPQHF
CDR3 DNA: TGTGCCAGCAGCTTAGTGGGGGATAGCAATCAGCCCCAGCATTTT
V gene: TRBV7-9
D gene: NA
J gene: TRBJ1-5
clone size: many

CDR3 protein: CASSPRDRGLNEQFF
CDR3 DNA: TGTGCCAGCAGCCCGAGGGACAGGGGGCTGAATGAGCAGTTCTTC
V gene: TRBV5-4
D gene: TRBD1
J gene: TRBJ2-1
clone size: few

CDR3 protein: CASSPVIYEQFF
CDR3 DNA: TGTGCCAGCTCACCGGTTATTTATGAGCAGTTCTTC
V gene: TRBV18
D gene: NA
J gene: TRBJ2-1
clone size: NA

CDR3 protein: CSAREAGQGHEQYF
CDR3 DNA: TGCAGTGCTAGAGAGGCAGGGCAGGGGCACGAGCAGTACTTC
V gene: TRBV20-1
D gene: NA
J gene: TRBJ2-7
clone size: once

CDR3 protein: CASSPPRGLYNEQFF
CDR3 DNA: TGTGCCAGCAGCCCCCCCCGGGGCTTATACAATGAGCAGTTCTTC
V gene: TRBV3-1
D gene: NA
J gene: TRBJ2-1
clone size: NA

CDR3 protein: CASSQEAQRGAFEQFF
CDR3 DNA: TGTGCCAGCAGCCAAGAGGCGCAGCGGGGAGCTTTTGAGCAGTTCTTC
V gene: TRBV14
D gene: TRBD2
J gene: TRBJ2-1
clone size: NA

CDR3 protein: CASSPQTGVWQPQHF
CDR3 DNA: TGTGCCAGCAGTCCACAGACAGGGGTATGGCAGCCCCAGCATTTT
V gene: TRBV6-2/TRBV6-3
D gene: TRBD1
J gene: TRBJ1-5
clone size: NA

CDR3 protein: CASSLAAPGLAGVEQYF
CDR3 DNA: TGTGCCAGCAGCTTAGCCGCACCGGGACTAGCGGGAGTTGAGCAGTACTTC
V gene: TRBV7-8
D gene: TRBD2
J gene: TRBJ2-7
clone size: many

CDR3 protein: CASSLEGGAIGYGYTF
CDR3 DNA: TGTGCCAGCAGCCTGGAGGGGGGGGCAATAGGCTATGGCTACACCTTC
V gene: TRBV4-2
D gene: NA
J gene: TRBJ1-2
clone size: NA

CDR3 protein: CASSLAGTGNTNIQYF
CDR3 DNA: TGTGCCAGCAGCTTAGCCGGGACAGGGAATACGAACATTCAGTACTTC
V gene: TRBV7-2
D gene: TRBD1
J gene: TRBJ2-4
clone size: NA

CDR3 protein: CSARDLGTSEETQYF
CDR3 DNA: TGCAGTGCTAGAGATCTCGGGACTAGCGAAGAGACCCAGTACTTC
V gene: TRBV20-1
D gene: TRBD2
J gene: TRBJ2-5
clone size: NA

CDR3 protein: CSARGMGPSDFYEQYF
CDR3 DNA: TGCAGTGCAAGAGGGATGGGCCCTAGCGACTTCTACGAGCAGTACTTC
V gene: TRBV20-1
D gene: NA
J gene: TRBJ2-7
clone size: few

CDR3 protein: CASSTPDRGLRSIDDTQYF
CDR3 DNA: TGTGCCAGCAGTACCCCTGACAGGGGGCTAAGGAGTATAGATGATACGCAGTATTTT
V gene: TRBV6-2/TRBV6-3
D gene: TRBD1
J gene: TRBJ2-3
clone size: NA

CDR3 protein: CASRSDRGLPEAFF
CDR3 DNA: TGTGCCAGCAGATCCGACAGGGGACTTCCTGAAGCTTTCTTT
V gene: TRBV12-3/TRBV12-4
D gene: TRBD1
J gene: TRBJ1-1
clone size: NA

CDR3 protein: CATSESYGELFF
CDR3 DNA: TGTGCCACCAGTGAGTCATACGGGGAGCTGTTTTTT
V gene: TRBV24-1
D gene: NA
J gene: TRBJ2-2
clone size: many

CDR3 protein: CASSQGIAKNIQYF
CDR3 DNA: TGCGCCAGCAGCCAAGGGATAGCCAAAAACATTCAGTACTTC
V gene: TRBV4-3
D gene: NA
J gene: TRBJ2-4
clone size: few

CDR3 protein: CASSSLSRGNGELFF
CDR3 DNA: TGTGCCAGCAGTTCTCTATCTCGTGGGAACGGGGAGCTGTTTTTT
V gene: TRBV12-3/TRBV12-4
D gene: NA
J gene: TRBJ2-2
clone size: few

CDR3 protein: CASSLELRASYNEQFF
CDR3 DNA: TGTGCCAGCAGCTTAGAACTCAGGGCCTCCTACAATGAGCAGTTCTTC
V gene: TRBV7-2
D gene: NA
J gene: TRBJ2-1
clone size: few

CDR3 protein: CASRSSGRAYGNEQFF
CDR3 DNA: TGTGCCAGCAGGTCTAGCGGGAGGGCCTATGGCAATGAGCAGTTCTTC
V gene: TRBV3-1
D gene: TRBD2
J gene: TRBJ2-1
clone size: many

CDR3 protein: CASSPAGHTGELFF
CDR3 DNA: TGTGCCAGCTCACCAGCAGGGCACACCGGGGAGCTGTTTTTT
V gene: TRBV18
D gene: NA
J gene: TRBJ2-2
clone size: few

CDR3 protein: CASSQSRGGLYSPLHF
CDR3 DNA: TGTGCCAGCAGTCAAAGCAGGGGAGGCCTTTATTCACCCCTCCACTTT
V gene: TRBV6-2/TRBV6-3
D gene: NA
J gene: TRBJ1-6
clone size: few

CDR3 protein: CASSVGTGPYGYTF
CDR3 DNA: TGTGCCAGCAGCGTTGGGACAGGGCCCTATGGCTACACCTTC
V gene: TRBV14
D gene: TRBD1
J gene: TRBJ1-2
clone size: many

CDR3 protein: CASSEALGTGNQDTQYF
CDR3 DNA: TGTGCCAGCAGTGAAGCCCTCGGGACAGGCAACCAAGATACGCAGTATTTT
V gene: TRBV28
D gene: TRBD1
J gene: TRBJ2-3
clone size: many

CDR3 protein: CASSFNRGLRAETQYF
CDR3 DNA: TGTGCCAGCAGTTTTAACCGGGGCTTGAGGGCAGAGACCCAGTACTTC
V gene: TRBV28
D gene: NA
J gene: TRBJ2-5
clone size: few

CDR3 protein: CSASGLAGNNEQFF
CDR3 DNA: TGCAGTGCTAGTGGACTAGCGGGGAACAATGAGCAGTTCTTC
V gene: TRBV20-1
D gene: TRBD2
J gene: TRBJ2-1
clone size: few

CDR3 protein: CSAAQGGNNEQFF
CDR3 DNA: TGCAGTGCTGCACAGGGGGGCAACAATGAGCAGTTCTTC
V gene: TRBV20-1
D gene: TRBD1
J gene: TRBJ2-1
clone size: NA